One and the same sample provided the 24 T cell receptor beta chains below, sequenced in a study of CD4+ T cells in melanoma. TCRdb's copy holds only in-frame clones and misses some; the assay was immunoSEQ multiplex PCR. The sample includes some 110,000 clones, approximately 90% seen only once; the top ten take 3% to 4%. The sequenced sample consisted of peripheral blood. These receptor sequences come from a human donor with melanoma.

This chain links TRBV5-6 with TRBJ2-5, with D possibly TRBD1 on 5 matching bases. The V gene's germline CDR1 is SGHDT and CDR2 YYEEEE. The germline V and J ends were trimmed by 0 bases and 2 bases, with 5 bases remaining between them. The CDR3 extends over 13 amino acids. CDR3 in amino acids: CASSLEGQETQYF. The CDR3 bases are TGTGCCAGCAGCTTGGAGGGGCAAGAGACCCAGTACTTC.

The chain couples TRBV18 to TRBJ1-6; 7 positions agree with TRBD1. Trimming cost V 3 bases and J 6 bases; bases outside gene matches: 14. This CDR3 contains 18 residues. Germline values: CDR1 KGHSH, CDR2 LQKENI. Here the CDR3 reads CASSPLGGEAKSNSPLHF. DNA of the CDR3: TGTGCCAGCTCACCCCTAGGGGGCGAAGCAAAATCTAATTCACCCCTCCACTTT.

Concerning this clone: The junction does not match germline at one end; this may be a read error. The CDR3, as DNA: TGTGCCAGCACCGTAATGGGACTGGTCGGAGATACGCAGTATTTT. This codes for CASTVMGLVGDTQYF. The gene calls are TRBV9 and TRBJ2-3; weak D call: TRBD2 (6 bases). Germline CDR1 and CDR2: SGDLS and YYNGEE. This CDR3 has 15 residues.

The V gene is TRBV18, the J gene TRBJ2-7, with TRBD2 identical over 9 bases. Per the germline V gene, CDR1 is KGHSH and CDR2 is LQKENI. The junction had 6 bases not matched to a gene; V was cut back by 0 bases and J by 3 bases. The CDR3 spans 16 residues. The CDR3 sequence: CASSPPTASGDYEQYF. The CDR3 DNA follows: TGTGCCAGCTCACCACCAACGGCTAGCGGGGACTACGAGCAGTACTTC. Supplemented by reference TRBV18 and TRBJ2-7, the full variable domain reads NAGVMQNPRHLVRRRGQEARLRCSPMKGHSHVYWYRQLPEEGLKFMVYLQKENIIDESGMPKERFSAEFPKEGPSILRIQQVVRGDSAAYFCASSPPTASGDYEQYFGPGTRLTVT.

The chain uses TRBV4-3 and TRBJ2-5; D is uncertain. V was shortened by 1 base and J by 7 bases, with 13 bases between the two germline ends. CDR3 length equals 14 residues. Germline V gene data show CDR1 as LGHNA and CDR2 as YSLEER. CDR3 sequence: CASSQVIRTGTQYF. The CDR3 DNA sequence: TGCGCCAGCAGCCAAGTTATAAGGACGGGGACCCAGTACTTC.

The table lists this clone with a count of one. This chain uses TRBV4-3 with TRBJ2-1; unclear D gene. V lost 0 bases and J lost 3, with 3 bases in between. This CDR3 region has 13 residues. The germline CDR1 and CDR2 sequences are LGHNA and YSLEER. The CDR3 here is CASSQEGYNEQFF. The CDR3 bases are TGCGCCAGCAGCCAAGAAGGCTACAATGAGCAGTTCTTC.

Remarks on this clone: The junction departs from the called germline gene at one end, perhaps through a read error. This chain uses TRBV5-4 with TRBJ2-7; D is unresolved. The CDR3 runs to 15 residues. Germline lookup yields CDR1 SGHNT and CDR2 YYREEE (reference sequence). The CDR3 is CASSAKGLSSYKQYF. The CDR3 DNA follows: TGTGCCAGCAGCGCCAAGGGTCTCAGCTCCTACAAGCAGTACTTC.

V and J are TRBV4-2 and TRBJ2-5; 9 bases are a match to TRBD2. Germline V gene data show CDR1 as LGHNA and CDR2 as YNFKEQ. After removal of 0 bases from V and 2 bases from J, the junction contained 4 bases not matched to a gene. This CDR3 has 16 amino acids. The CDR3 loop is CASSQESAGGQETQYF. The CDR3 nucleotides read TGTGCCAGCAGCCAAGAATCGGCGGGGGGGCAAGAGACCCAGTACTTC.

This chain links TRBV7-9 with TRBJ1-3; tentatively, D is TRBD1 (5 bases). V was trimmed by 5 bases and J by 0 bases, leaving 17 bases between them. Germline CDR1 reads SEHNR; CDR2 reads FQNEAQ (reference sequence). This CDR3 comprises 17 residues. The CDR3 sequence: CASSPSRGTVSGNTIYF. Written as DNA, the CDR3 is TGTGCCAGCAGCCCCTCTCGGGGGACGGTCTCTGGAAACACCATATATTTT.

In nucleotides, the CDR3 is TGTGCCAGCAGTGAGTCGAGGCTGCTGAGCGAGACCCAGTACTTC. Translated: CASSESRLLSETQYF. V usage is TRBV2 and J usage is TRBJ2-5; no reliable D call. The CDR3 is 15 amino acids. With 3 bases removed from V and 5 bases from J, the gap between germline ends came to 16 bases. CDR1 is SNHLY and CDR2 is FYNNEI in the germline V gene. Filled out from reference TRBV2 and TRBJ2-5, the complete variable domain reads EPEVTQTPSHQVTQMGQEVILRCVPISNHLYFYWYRQILGQKVEFLVSFYNNEISEKSEIFDDQFSVERPDGSNFTLKIRSTKLEDSAMYFCASSESRLLSETQYFGPGTRLLVL.

V and J are TRBV5-1 and TRBJ2-7; 8 bases fit TRBD2. Looked up from germline, CDR1 is SGHRS and CDR2 is YFSETQ. V shed 0 bases and J 4 bases; nucleotides not matched to a gene: 9. This CDR3 is 16 amino acids long. CDR3 bases: TGCGCCAGCAGCTTGGCTGGTAGCGGGAACCTATACGAGCAGTACTTC. This gives the protein CASSLAGSGNLYEQYF.

The CDR3 nucleotides read TGTGCCAGTAAGTTGAATCCTGGAATAAACACCGGGGAGCTGTTTTTT. Translating it yields CASKLNPGINTGELFF. This rearrangement joins TRBV19 to TRBJ2-2; D not resolved. The CDR3 sequence is 16 residues long. The germline V gene encodes CDR1 LNHDA and CDR2 SQIVND (reference sequence). V lost 7 bases and J 2 bases, leaving 17 bases between the germline ends. The full variable domain, completed using reference TRBV19 and TRBJ2-2, is DGGITQSPKYLFRKEGQNVTLSCEQNLNHDAMYWYRQDPGQGLRLIYYSQIVNDFQKGDIAEGYSVSREKKESFPLTVTSAQKNPTAFYLCASKLNPGINTGELFFGEGSRLTVL.

This clone was seen a handful of times. The chain recombines TRBV4-1 with TRBJ2-2; possibly TRBD2 for D (6 bases). The CDR3 contains 16 residues. Germline CDR1 reads MGHRA; CDR2 reads YSYEKL. The V end was cut by 3 bases, the J end by 6 bases, with 17 bases between. CDR3 DNA: TGCGCCAGCAGCCAGGCCGACTATGGGGAGGCCGGGGAGCTGTTTTTT. Its translation: CASSQADYGEAGELFF.

The chain is built from TRBV29-1 and TRBJ1-2; 10 bases line up with TRBD1. CDR3 length: 14 residues. J lost 7 bases, V lost 4 bases, and 9 bases had no gene match. Germline values: CDR1 SQVTM, CDR2 ANQGSEA. In DNA form, the CDR3 reads TGCAGCGTTGTACCCCTCGACAGGGGGCTTGGCTACACCTTC. Its protein is CSVVPLDRGLGYTF.

The CDR3 bases are TGTGCCAGCAGCCAATGGGACATAGGGTCGAGCTACACCTTC. Protein sequence: CASSQWDIGSSYTF. The V and J genes are TRBV7-2 and TRBJ1-2; D possibly corresponds to TRBD1 (6 bases). The CDR3 loop spans 14 amino acids. Trimming removed 5 bases at V and 9 bases at J, with 19 bases between. The germline V gene encodes CDR1 SGHTA and CDR2 FQGNSA.

This clone showed up just a few times. This chain's CDR3 is CASSIVGRMNTEAFF. Here the CDR3 DNA reads TGTGCCAGTAGTATAGTGGGCAGGATGAACACTGAAGCTTTCTTT. This chain connects TRBV19 to TRBJ1-1; D is unresolved. The CDR3 totals 15 residues. Between the trimmed V and J ends, which lost 1 base and 0 bases, there was a span of 9 bases. Germline V gives CDR1 LNHDA, CDR2 SQIVND (reference sequence).

The chain combines TRBV4-2 with TRBJ1-2; maybe TRBD1 (5 bases). V dropped 1 base and J dropped 5 bases, with 17 bases sitting between them. The CDR3 is 16 amino acids. From germline, CDR1 is LGHNA and CDR2 YNFKEQ. CDR3 amino acids: CASSQGRDQPRYGYTF. The CDR3 DNA follows: TGTGCCAGCAGCCAAGGTAGGGACCAACCACGATATGGCTACACCTTC.

V and J are TRBV6-5 and TRBJ1-5; possible D gene TRBD1, 5 bases. Between the trimmed V and J ends, which lost 2 bases and 11 bases, there was a span of 10 bases. This CDR3 is built from 12 residues. Germline CDR1 and CDR2: MNHEY and SVGAGI. CDR3 region: CASSYLGGAQHF. In DNA form, the CDR3 reads TGTGCCAGCAGTTACCTGGGGGGTGCCCAGCATTTT.

The CDR3 bases are TGTGCCAGTAGTATGAGGGGCCAAGAGACCCAGTACTTC. This sequence encodes CASSMRGQETQYF. This chain links TRBV19 with TRBJ2-5; the D gene could be TRBD1 or TRBD2 (5 bases each). Germline CDR1 is LNHDA and CDR2 is SQIVND (reference sequence). V shed 3 bases and J shed 1 base, with 6 bases lying between them. This CDR3 region has 13 residues.

This clone was seen more than once but under ten times. The chain uses TRBV19 and TRBJ1-2; D gene ambiguous. The V and J ends lost 3 bases and 1 base respectively, with 9 bases between them. This CDR3 has 14 residues. Germline CDR1 is LNHDA and CDR2 is SQIVND (reference sequence). The chain's CDR3 is CASSMWQNNYGYTF. The CDR3 bases are TGTGCCAGTAGTATGTGGCAAAATAACTATGGCTACACCTTC.

The chain has TRBV7-9 and TRBJ2-1, with TRBD2 matching over 9 bases. The CDR3 is made up of 15 amino acids. V was clipped by 5 bases and J by 5 bases; unmatched bases: 7. Germline values: CDR1 SEHNR, CDR2 FQNEAQ (reference sequence). CDR3 loop: CASSLQLAGDNEQFF. CDR3 coding DNA: TGTGCCAGCAGCCTCCAATTAGCGGGAGACAATGAGCAGTTCTTC.

The chain carries TRBV2 and TRBJ1-4; D might be TRBD1 (6 bases). This CDR3 region has 15 residues. CDR1 and CDR2 from the germline V gene are SNHLY and FYNNEI. V dropped 3 bases and J dropped 7 bases, with 15 bases sitting between them. The CDR3 DNA reads as TGTGCCAGCAGTGAGGTTATAGGGGGAAGTGAAAAACTGTTTTTT. Translation: CASSEVIGGSEKLFF.

The rearrangement uses TRBV4-3 and TRBJ1-2, with TRBD1 as a possible D gene (5 bases). The CDR3 consists of 16 residues. Germline CDR1 and CDR2: LGHNA and YSLEER. Trimming took off 0 bases at V and 4 bases at J, with 15 bases between the two ends. The CDR3 nucleotides read TGCGCCAGCAGCCAAGAATATTTACAGGCCGGCTATGGCTACACCTTC. It is translated as CASSQEYLQAGYGYTF.

The chain couples TRBV4-1 to TRBJ2-3, with a possible D match to TRBD1 (6 bases). The CDR3 sequence is 15 residues long. V lost 4 bases and J lost 0, with 11 bases in between. The V gene's germline CDR1 is MGHRA and CDR2 YSYEKL. DNA of the CDR3: TGCGCCAGCAGCCCCCTGACAGGCAGCACAGATACGCAGTATTTT. Translation: CASSPLTGSTDTQYF.